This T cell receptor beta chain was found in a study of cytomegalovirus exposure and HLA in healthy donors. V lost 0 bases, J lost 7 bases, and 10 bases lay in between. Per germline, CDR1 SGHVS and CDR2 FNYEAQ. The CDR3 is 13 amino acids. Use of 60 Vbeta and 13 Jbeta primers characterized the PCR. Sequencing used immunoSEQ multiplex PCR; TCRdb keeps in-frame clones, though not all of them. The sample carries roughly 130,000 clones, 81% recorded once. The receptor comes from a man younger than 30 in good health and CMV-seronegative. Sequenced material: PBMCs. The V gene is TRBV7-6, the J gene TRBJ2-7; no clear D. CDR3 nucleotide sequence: TGTGCCAGCAGCTTAGCGCAGGTCTCAGAGCAGTACTTC. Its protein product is CASSLAQVSEQYF.